This TCR beta chain derives from a study of tumor and adjacent non-tumor tissue in lung cancer. The CDR3 has 11 residues. Germline assignment: CDR1 DFQATT and CDR2 SNEGSKA (reference sequence). A word on this clonotype: The antigen remains undetermined.

Three rounds of nested PCR, following a modified ARM-PCR protocol, produced the TCRbeta library. TCRdb redid the calling of the multiplex PCR reads with MiXCR, one entry per CDR3 protein. The sample includes some 100,000 distinct CDR3 sequences, roughly 77% of them seen just once. No cell sorting was done before RNA was extracted from the tissue. Study observations and caveats: Higher tumor TCR diversity was associated with shorter survival.

The sequence was obtained from an older woman with non-small cell lung cancer. This chain connects TRBV20-1 to TRBJ2-3, with TRBD2 as a possible D gene (5 bases). The specimen was lung tumor tissue. CDR3 in DNA: TGCAGAGTTAAACAGCGGGATACGCAGTATTTT. It encodes CRVKQRDTQYF.